This T cell receptor beta chain is drawn from a study of OX40 agonist ivuxolimab in advanced cancers. Study in general: The treatment was a fully human IgG2 OX40 agonist, ivuxolimab.

The V segment lost 1 base and the J segment 5 bases; nucleotides outside the gene matches: 1. CDR1 is MGHRA, CDR2 YSYEKL, per germline. The CDR3 extends over 15 amino acids. This table comes from immunoSEQ multiplex PCR, and its TCRdb copy is limited to in-frame clones, with some not included. The sample lists fewer than 45,000 clones; about 85% were seen once. Drawing of blood for sampling happened at baseline, at cycle 4 day 1, and at cycle 7 day 1. Study conclusions and caveats: Expanded clones belonging to CD8+ T cells outnumbered, on average, those of CD4+.

About this clone: Its specificity is not known.

This material consisted of CD4+ or CD8+ T cells sorted from blood, taken in a trial of the OX40 agonist ivuxolimab. The source is an adult with an advanced solid tumor such as melanoma, head and neck, liver or kidney cancer. The chain employs TRBV4-1 and TRBJ2-1; 11 positions agree with TRBD2. CDR3 sequence: CASSQVGLADNEQFF. DNA of the CDR3: TGCGCCAGCAGCCAAGTGGGACTAGCGGACAATGAGCAGTTCTTC.